This TCR beta chain was observed in a study of beta chain features in type 1 diabetes listed by TCRdb under 2018. Study-wide context: No differences in mean age, gender distribution, total cell number or subset yield were found between patients and healthy donors. Naive and central memory subsets were obtained from all 30 or so donors, but regulatory and stem cell-like memory subsets were isolated from only 8 patients and roughly 8 healthy donors. A total of 90 million to 140 million sorted cells were examined across all samples, and RNA yield correlated strongly with the number of cells per subset. The study compared the TCRB repertoires of sorted circulating CD4+ T cell subsets in recently diagnosed type 1 diabetes patients with those in matched healthy donors.

Each donor gave one peripheral blood draw, approximately 110 mL on average, collected into heparinised tubes. A BD FACSAria II and a panel including CD45RO, CCR7, CD25, CD127, CD95 and CD27 were used to sort naive, central memory, regulatory and stem cell-like memory CD4+ T cells. Purity was above 95% for every sorted population. PBMCs were isolated immediately by Lymphoprep density gradient centrifugation and stained directly without culture. Samples were stained and sorted in pairs, with one healthy donor and one patient per experiment, so that batch effects were minimized. Broader findings and caveats from the paper: Naive, central memory and regulatory TCRB repertoires appeared to be more similar among patients than among healthy donors. PCR may preferentially amplify shorter templates, but because patient and control samples were amplified and corrected together, any resulting skew would affect both groups equally. Fewer insertions and more nucleotide deletions at VDJ recombination sites were observed in patients with type 1 diabetes, implying thymic rearrangement abnormalities. Because cDNA was sequenced instead of genomic DNA, highly expressing activated cells could be over-represented, though the groups showed no difference in activation or CD3 levels. A moderate but significant shortening of TCRB CDR3 length was observed in type 1 diabetes patients in all four CD4+ subsets. Because the HLA sub-analyses included only small numbers of individuals, any influence of HLA type on TCRB rearrangement was left unresolved.

This clone was counted a few times. It has no known antigen specificity. The record has no base qualities; no much larger clone is one base away. The High Capacity cDNA Reverse Transcription Kit was used to reverse transcribe all of the isolated RNA, meaning that expressed TCRB transcripts were what got sequenced. Naive, central memory and regulatory T cell samples underwent deep immunoSEQ sequencing, averaging around 3.7 million total reads per sample. Sorted cells were lysed in RLT buffer and RNA was extracted with DNase-treated RNeasy Micro or Mini kits, depending on cell number. Each cell subset was processed separately to prevent cross-contamination, with patient and healthy donor samples processed together. The immunoSEQ multiplex PCR was used to amplify TCRB sequences from cDNA, yielding 87-bp fragments that span the CDR3 region. Sequencing of the amplicons was performed on the Illumina HiSeq platform. Per the source publication's procedure: Synthetic template baselines were used to correct PCR bias computationally, reads within Hamming distance 2 were collapsed together, and singletons that could not be merged were discarded. Reads were aligned against IMGT so that V, D and J genes, CDR3 length and insertions or deletions at six rearrangement sites could be assigned. Clonotype counts were normalized to sorted cell number within each subset before computing true diversity and Gini coefficients with the tcR R package. The overlap coefficient, calculated on TCRB nucleotide sequences, was used to quantify repertoire sharing. As a proxy for the pre-selection repertoire, out-of-frame TCRB sequences from naive cells were analyzed. Held by TCRdb, this immuneACCESS table contains in-frame sequences only and omits some clones. Under half of the omission traces to an unresolved V gene where checked; the cause of the rest is unknown. V and J calls and clone size are given by that table; D and trimming were obtained from the DNA. The sample table records about 700,000 clones; roughly 13% of these occur just once. Less than 0.025% of the sample rests with the top ten.

The CDR3, cysteine through phenylalanine, is 14 amino acids long. The kept DNA is CDR3 alone, 42 bases in frame from the first base. The germline V gene (reference sequence) provides CDR1 GTSNPN and CDR2 SVGIG. The trim is 1 base for V and 1 base for J, with a gap of 7 bases between the germline ends. The chain employs TRBV30 and TRBJ1-4, with the D segment identity uncertain. This TCR was recovered from a man aged 18 to 29 with type 1 diabetes. The sequencing input was naive CD4+ T cells from blood. The cell subset or site label, as the study defines it: true naive CD4+ T cells. The bases are TGTGCCTGGAGTGCGGTGGTAACTAATGAAAAACTGTTTTTT. Its amino acids are CAWSAVVTNEKLFF.